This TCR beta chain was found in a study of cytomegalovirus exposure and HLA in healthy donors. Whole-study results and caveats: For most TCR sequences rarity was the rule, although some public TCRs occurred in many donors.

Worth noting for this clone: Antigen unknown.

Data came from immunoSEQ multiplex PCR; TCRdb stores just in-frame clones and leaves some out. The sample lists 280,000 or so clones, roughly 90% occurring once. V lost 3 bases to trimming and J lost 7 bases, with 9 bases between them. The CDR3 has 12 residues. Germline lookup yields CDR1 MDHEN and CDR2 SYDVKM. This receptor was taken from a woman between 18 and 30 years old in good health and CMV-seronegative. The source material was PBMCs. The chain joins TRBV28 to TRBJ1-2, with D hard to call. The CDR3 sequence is CASSFRSGGYTF. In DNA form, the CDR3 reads TGTGCCAGCAGTTTCCGATCGGGTGGCTACACCTTC.